The rows below give T cell receptor beta chains drawn from one sample of a study of cytomegalovirus exposure and HLA in healthy donors. Here immunoSEQ multiplex PCR was the method, and the copy in TCRdb shows in-frame clones only, minus some. The table includes about 110,000 clones, about two thirds detected once. What was sequenced was PBMCs. All receptors come from a female donor in good health and CMV-seronegative. The CDR3 runs from the conserved cysteine through the conserved F or W. The order of the fields is J gene, V gene, clone size, D gene, CDR3 DNA, CDR3 protein. The D gene is left open where the match is weak. Not all rows give a size; the values are once, few, many and, for expanded clones, a class.

TRBJ2-7	TRBV4-1	.	TRBD2	TGCGCCAGCAGCCAAGCTAGCGGCCGCTCCTACGAGCAGTACTTC	CASSQASGRSYEQYF
TRBJ2-3	TRBV5-1	few	.	TGCGCCAGCAGACACGGGGTGAGGAGCACTAGCACAGATACGCAGTATTTT	CASRHGVRSTSTDTQYF
TRBJ2-1	TRBV5-4	.	TRBD1	TGTGCCAGCAGCCCTCCGACAGGGGGTTACAATGAGCAGTTCTTC	CASSPPTGGYNEQFF
TRBJ2-1	TRBV6-1	.	.	TGTGCCAGCGGGAGATGGGACAATGAGCAGTTCTTC	CASGRWDNEQFF
TRBJ2-1	TRBV5-1	.	TRBD1	TGCGCCAGCAGCCCTCAGGGGGTAAAGGGGAAGCAGTTCTTC	CASSPQGVKGKQFF
TRBJ1-2	TRBV19	.	.	TGTGCCAGTAGTATCCCCAGCGGGTATGGCTACACCTTC	CASSIPSGYGYTF
TRBJ2-2	TRBV25-1	.	.	TGTGCCAGCAGTCCAGACAGGTACACCGGGGAGCTGTTTTTT	CASSPDRYTGELFF
TRBJ2-5	TRBV14	.	.	TGTGCCAGCAGCCTCCCGGGGAACCAAGAGACCCAGTACTTC	CASSLPGNQETQYF
TRBJ2-5	TRBV18	.	.	TGTGCCAGCTCACCACTGGGGAGAGGTGGGGAGACCCAGTACTTC	CASSPLGRGGETQYF
TRBJ2-7	TRBV7-8	.	TRBD1	TGTGCCAGCAGGCCCAGAGTGGGACAGGACGCCTACGAGCAGTACTTC	CASRPRVGQDAYEQYF
TRBJ1-2	TRBV25-1	.	TRBD1	TGTGCCAGCAGTGTCGGGACAGGCCAGCTTTATGGCTACACCTTC	CASSVGTGQLYGYTF
TRBJ1-2	TRBV5-5	few	.	TGTGCCAGCAGCTCATGGGGGCGGATTGACTATGGCTACACCTTC	CASSSWGRIDYGYTF
TRBJ1-1	TRBV2	.	.	TGTGCCAGCGGAGCATCGCGGGGGAACACTGAAGCTTTCTTT	CASGASRGNTEAFF
TRBJ2-3	TRBV21-1	.	.	TGTGCCCGACGGCACAGGTATTTT	CARRHRYF
TRBJ1-5	TRBV23-1	.	TRBD1	TGCGCCAGCAGTCACCGGACAGGGGACAATCAGCCCCAGCATTTT	CASSHRTGDNQPQHF
TRBJ2-7	TRBV27	.	TRBD1	TGTGCCAGCCGGGGACAGTTGGCCTACGAGCAGTACTTC	CASRGQLAYEQYF
TRBJ2-1	TRBV15	.	.	TGTGCCACCAGCAGGGGGATAGCGGAGGGTGGGTACAATGAGCAGTTCTTC	CATSRGIAEGGYNEQFF
TRBJ1-1	TRBV13	.	.	TGTGCCAGCAGCTCCTCAGGTTGGGGGGACACTGAAGCTTTCTTT	CASSSSGWGDTEAFF
TRBJ2-7	TRBV30	few	TRBD1	TGTGCCTTTCAGACGACAGGGGGTTTCTACGAGCAGTACTTC	CAFQTTGGFYEQYF
TRBJ2-5	TRBV11-1	.	TRBD1	TGTGCCAGCAGCTCAGGACAGGGGGCTTTAGGAGAGACCCAGTACTTC	CASSSGQGALGETQYF
TRBJ2-2	TRBV27	.	.	TGTGCCAGCACCTTGGGGGGGCCGAAGTTCGCGAACACCGGGGAGCTGTTTTTT	CASTLGGPKFANTGELFF
TRBJ2-7	TRBV5-1	.	TRBD1	TGCGCCAGCAGCTCTCCGGGACAGGGAGCGCACGAGCAGTACTTC	CASSSPGQGAHEQYF
TRBJ1-6	TRBV28	.	.	TGTGCCAGCAGTACCGGGAAAATTTCACCCCTCCACTTT	CASSTGKISPLHF
TRBJ2-5	TRBV13	.	.	TGTGCCAGCAGCTCCCGGACTAACCAAGAGACCCAGTACTTC	CASSSRTNQETQYF
TRBJ2-1	TRBV30	.	TRBD2	TGTGCCTGGAGTGTTGGGACTAGTTCCTACAATGAGCAGTTCTTC	CAWSVGTSSYNEQFF
TRBJ2-3	TRBV16	.	.	TGTGCCAGCAGCGTACTCACTCTGGATACGCAGTATTTT	CASSVLTLDTQYF
TRBJ2-7	TRBV9	.	TRBD1	TGTGCCAGCAGTACGGGGACAGGGGAGTACTACGAGCAGTACTTC	CASSTGTGEYYEQYF
TRBJ2-2	TRBV18	.	TRBD1	TGTGCCAGCTCACTCCGACAGGGGGCCGGGGAGCTGTTTTTT	CASSLRQGAGELFF
TRBJ2-3	TRBV4-1	.	TRBD1	TGCGCCAGCAGCCAAGGATGGACAGGGGGTCCTGATACGCAGTATTTT	CASSQGWTGGPDTQYF
TRBJ2-1	TRBV11-2	.	TRBD1	TGTGCCAGCAGCTGGATCAGGGGGCACGGGGCCTACAATGAGCAGTTCTTC	CASSWIRGHGAYNEQFF
TRBJ1-1	TRBV11-3	.	.	TGTGCCAGCAGGGTACGGGGGGCAGGAAATGAAGCTTTCTTT	CASRVRGAGNEAFF
TRBJ2-3	TRBV5-1	.	TRBD2	TGCGCCAGCAGCTTCCAGAGCGGGAATACAGATACGCAGTATTTT	CASSFQSGNTDTQYF
TRBJ2-7	TRBV9	.	TRBD2	TGTGCCAGCAGCGCGTTACTAGCGGGGGAGCACCGGCCCAACGAGCAGTACTTC	CASSALLAGEHRPNEQYF
TRBJ2-2	TRBV7-8	.	TRBD2	TGTGCCAGCAGCCCCCAGCGGGAGGGCCTTGGCGGGGAGCTGTTTTTT	CASSPQREGLGGELFF
TRBJ2-3	TRBV15	few	TRBD2	TGTGCCACCAGCAGCCCCGGGACTAGCGGGAGATTGGCAGATACGCAGTATTTT	CATSSPGTSGRLADTQYF
TRBJ2-7	TRBV7-8	.	TRBD2	TGTGCCAGCAGCTTAGTAGCTAGCGGGTACGAGCAGTACTTC	CASSLVASGYEQYF
TRBJ1-3	TRBV10-3	.	.	TGTGCCATCCTGGATGCGGCAGGAAACACCATATATTTT	CAILDAAGNTIYF
TRBJ2-7	TRBV6-1	.	.	TGTGCCAGTACAGGGCTCTCCTACGAGCAGTACTTC	CASTGLSYEQYF
TRBJ2-7	TRBV18	.	.	TGTGCCAGCACTCCTTTTTCTCGGGACACGGTTTACGAGCAGTACTTC	CASTPFSRDTVYEQYF
TRBJ1-2	TRBV18	.	TRBD1	TGTGCCAGCTCAAATACCGGGACAGGGGCTCATGGCTACACCTTC	CASSNTGTGAHGYTF
TRBJ2-2	TRBV7-2	.	TRBD2	TGTGCCAGCAGCTCGCCTAGCGGTGCCATGAGGGCCGGGGAGCTGTTTTTT	CASSSPSGAMRAGELFF
TRBJ2-7	TRBV10-3	few	.	TGTGCCATCAGTGACAGGGGTGCCGTGAGGGAGCAGTACTTC	CAISDRGAVREQYF
TRBJ2-5	TRBV5-1	few	.	TGCGCCAGCAGTGACATAGAGACCCAGTACTTC	CASSDIETQYF
TRBJ2-5	TRBV7-2	few	TRBD1	TGTGCCAGCAGCAACCGACAGGGGATCGAGACCCAGTACTTC	CASSNRQGIETQYF
TRBJ2-5	TRBV25-1	.	TRBD2	TGTGCCAGCAGTGGACTAGCGGGAGATTTAGAGACCCAGTACTTC	CASSGLAGDLETQYF
TRBJ2-7	TRBV6-5	.	.	TGTGCCAGCAGTTACGGCATTGTTCGGGAGCGCGAGCAGTACTTC	CASSYGIVREREQYF
TRBJ2-7	TRBV6-5	few	TRBD1	TGTGCCAGCAGTTACGATAGGGGGCGCGACGAGCAGTACTTC	CASSYDRGRDEQYF
TRBJ1-2	TRBV19	.	TRBD1	TGTGCCAGTAGTATGGGACAGGGGGGCTACACCTTC	CASSMGQGGYTF
TRBJ1-1	TRBV28	.	.	TGTGCCAGCAGTTTATTAGGATCGGACATTGCCTCCATGAACACTGAAGCTTTCTTT	CASSLLGSDIASMNTEAFF
TRBJ2-7	TRBV7-9	.	.	TGTGCCAGCAGCTTCCGAGACCAACCCTACGAGCGGTACTTC	CASSFRDQPYERYF
TRBJ2-3	TRBV9	.	.	TGTGCCAGCAGCGCTAGCCCCTACACAGATACGCAGTATTTT	CASSASPYTDTQYF
TRBJ2-7	TRBV5-1	few	TRBD1	TGCGCCAGCACGCTGCGACCTCTAACAGGGGCTGTATATTCCTACGAGCAGTACTTC	CASTLRPLTGAVYSYEQYF
TRBJ1-1	TRBV5-5	.	.	TGTGCCAGCAAGGTCGGTACGAGGGTGACGAACACTGAAGCTTTCTTT	CASKVGTRVTNTEAFF
TRBJ2-7	TRBV2	few	.	TGTGCCAGCAGTGAGGGCCAGGAGGCTCACGAGCAGTACTTC	CASSEGQEAHEQYF
TRBJ2-5	TRBV28	once	.	TGTGCCAGCAGCCAACAGGTTAGAGGAGAGACCCAGTACTTC	CASSQQVRGETQYF
TRBJ1-5	TRBV19	.	TRBD1	TGTGCCAGTACCCTACCCGGACAGGGTCATCAGCCCCAGCATTTT	CASTLPGQGHQPQHF
TRBJ2-7	TRBV9	.	.	TGTGCCAGCAGCGCCAGTCCATATACCCCTTCTTACGAGCAGTACTTC	CASSASPYTPSYEQYF
TRBJ1-5	TRBV6-1	.	.	TGTGCCAGCAGTTTATACTGGCAGCCCCAGCATTTT	CASSLYWQPQHF
TRBJ1-5	TRBV28	.	TRBD1	TGTGCCAGCAGTCACTCCGGGACAGGGGGCAATCAGCCCCAGCATTTT	CASSHSGTGGNQPQHF
TRBJ2-3	TRBV30	once	TRBD2	TGTGCCTGGAGTGTATATTTAGCGGGGCCTCCTTACACAGATACGCAGTATTTT	CAWSVYLAGPPYTDTQYF